The 10 T cell receptor beta chains below come from one sample, sequenced in a study of cytomegalovirus exposure and HLA in healthy donors. The PCR used 60 Vbeta and 13 Jbeta primers. The protocol was immunoSEQ multiplex PCR, while the TCRdb copy is restricted to in-frame clones and leaves out a portion. The table counts fewer than 50,000 clones; about 8% lies in the top ten. Sequenced material: PBMCs. The receptors shown here come from a male donor in good health and CMV-seronegative.

This chain uses TRBV4-2 with TRBJ2-1; TRBD2 agrees at 10 bases. The germline gives CDR1 LGHNA, CDR2 YNFKEQ. V lost 0 bases to trimming and J lost 10 bases; unmatched junction nucleotides: 12. The CDR3 is made up of 17 amino acids. This CDR3 reads CASSQDEGLAGAREQFF. CDR3 bases: TGTGCCAGCAGCCAAGATGAAGGGCTAGCGGGGGCGAGGGAGCAGTTCTTC.

The gene calls are TRBV18 and TRBJ2-7; 11 positions agree with TRBD1. CDR1 KGHSH and CDR2 LQKENI come from the germline V gene. This CDR3 has 17 amino acids. V lost 3 bases, J lost 6 bases, and 13 bases stayed unmatched. The chain's CDR3 is CASSPLQDRGLSPEQYF. As DNA, the CDR3 is TGTGCCAGCTCACCCCTTCAGGACAGGGGGCTCTCCCCCGAGCAGTACTTC.

This chain joins TRBV5-4 and TRBJ1-3; the match to TRBD1 covers 7 bases. Germline V gene lookup returns CDR1 SGHNT and CDR2 YYREEE (reference sequence). The CDR3 contains 14 residues. V lost 6 bases, J lost 1 base, and 4 bases stayed unmatched. The CDR3: CASTRQGSGNTIYF. In nucleotides, the CDR3 is TGTGCCAGCACCCGACAGGGTTCTGGAAACACCATATATTTT.

The V gene is TRBV11-2, the J gene TRBJ2-1, with 8 bases lining up with TRBD2. The germline V gene has CDR1 SGHAT and CDR2 FQNNGV. The CDR3 is 15 residues long. The junction had 8 bases not matched to a gene; V was cut back by 3 bases and J by 7 bases. CDR3 region: CASSFTSGAVNEQFF. DNA of the CDR3: TGTGCCAGCAGCTTTACTAGCGGAGCGGTAAATGAGCAGTTCTTC.

The chain couples TRBV14 to TRBJ1-5; 8 bases align to TRBD1. With 5 bases clipped from V and 5 bases from J, the junction kept 8 bases outside the gene matches. Germline V gives CDR1 SGHDN, CDR2 FVKESK. This CDR3 spans 15 amino acids. The CDR3 loop reads CASSASGTGDQPQHF. Here the CDR3 DNA reads TGTGCCAGCAGCGCCTCCGGGACAGGTGATCAGCCCCAGCATTTT.

V gene TRBV5-1 combines with J gene TRBJ1-2; D gene unclear. Trimming took off 4 bases at V and 4 bases at J, with 14 bases between the two ends. CDR3 length: 14 amino acids. Germline V gives CDR1 SGHRS, CDR2 YFSETQ. This chain's CDR3 is CASSEDGSGYGYTF. In DNA form, the CDR3 reads TGCGCCAGCAGCGAAGACGGTTCGGGCTATGGCTACACCTTC.

The rearrangement joins TRBV18 to TRBJ1-2; the D is unclear. V was cut by 3 bases and J by 5 bases, with 13 bases left in between. CDR1 and CDR2 from the germline V gene are KGHSH and LQKENI. The length of the CDR3 is 14 residues. The CDR3, as DNA: TGTGCCAGCTCACCTCCGGGAAGGGCATATGGCTACACCTTC. Residues: CASSPPGRAYGYTF.

The J gene is TRBJ2-7, the V gene TRBV4-2; the match to TRBD2 covers 12 bases. The CDR3 runs 16 residues. Looked up from germline, CDR1 is LGHNA and CDR2 is YNFKEQ. The junction had 4 bases not matched to a gene; V was cut back by 1 base and J by 3 bases. The CDR3 protein is CASSQAGLAGYYEQYF. CDR3 nucleotides: TGTGCCAGCAGCCAAGCGGGACTAGCGGGCTACTACGAGCAGTACTTC.

The rearrangement joins TRBV4-2 to TRBJ2-7, with 9 bases fitting TRBD2. Per the germline V gene, CDR1 is LGHNA and CDR2 is YNFKEQ. This CDR3 comprises 17 residues. V shed 0 bases, J shed 2 bases, and the junction held 8 bases outside the gene matches. The CDR3: CASSQDLTSGVTYEQYF. DNA of the CDR3: TGTGCCAGCAGCCAAGATCTGACTAGCGGCGTTACCTACGAGCAGTACTTC.

This chain uses TRBV10-3 with TRBJ2-5; 11 bases align to TRBD1. The CDR3 length is 14 residues. CDR1 ENHRY and CDR2 SYGVKD come from the germline V gene. With V trimmed by 5 bases and J by 5 bases, 4 bases remained unmatched. CDR3 nucleotide sequence: TGTGCCATCAGTAGGGGACAGGGGGGGGAGACCCAGTACTTC. It encodes CAISRGQGGETQYF.